This T cell receptor beta chain was recorded in a study of shared clonotypes between healthy human individuals. Profiled with immunoSEQ multiplex PCR; TCRdb holds only in-frame clones, not every one. The data hold over 800,000 clones, with about 92% observed a single time. Terminally differentiated effector memory CD45RA+ cells were left out of the naive CD8 fraction, which was CD45RO-negative and positively selected for CCR7. This sequence originates from a man under 40 in good health. Sequenced: naive CD8+ T cells sorted from blood.

The DNA of the CDR3 is TGTGCCAGCAGCTTAGAGCCGACTAGCCCTTACAATGAGCAGTTCTTC. Its translation: CASSLEPTSPYNEQFF. The chain is built from TRBV11-2 and TRBJ2-1; the match to TRBD2 covers 7 bases. In germline, CDR1 is SGHAT, CDR2 FQNNGV. J was trimmed by 4 bases and V by 0 bases; bases with no gene match: 6. There are 16 residues in the CDR3.